The 26 T cell receptor beta chains below were found in one sample sequenced in a study of T cell repertoires in cytomegalovirus infection. The antigens for these receptors are not known. From the reads, TCRdb called clonotypes with MiXCR, one entry per CDR3 protein. The sample has tens of thousands of distinct CDR3 sequences, about 22% seen once. Sequencing was done on a sample of PBMCs, sequenced either directly or after in vitro stimulation (not recorded which). Receptors were obtained from a human donor in good health (CMV status not recorded). Some clones in this sample may be carry-over from other donors' samples.

This clonotype was recorded many times. This chain joins TRBV7-9 and TRBJ2-1, with 7 bases identical to TRBD2. V lost 3 bases to trimming and J lost 5 bases; unmatched junction nucleotides: 4. The CDR3 is 14 amino acids. The germline CDR1 and CDR2 sequences are SEHNR and FQNEAQ (reference sequence). The CDR3 here is CASSFSGRNNEQFF. In DNA, the CDR3 is TGTGCCAGCAGCTTCTCCGGGAGGAACAATGAGCAGTTCTTC.

This sequence joins TRBV28 and TRBJ1-4, with D perhaps matching TRBD1 (6 bases). Trimming took 9 bases from V and 7 from J, leaving 12 bases between them. The CDR3 spans 12 residues. Looked up from germline, CDR1 is MDHEN and CDR2 is SYDVKM. In DNA form, the CDR3 reads TGTGCCAGTCAGGGGTTGGGTGAAAAACTGTTTTTT. This translates into CASQGLGEKLFF.

The chain links TRBV7-8 to TRBJ1-2, with D unresolved. This CDR3 is 13 amino acids long. The germline V gene has CDR1 SGHVS and CDR2 FQNEAQ. V lost 0 bases and J 8 bases, leaving 10 bases between the germline ends. The CDR3 coding sequence is TGTGCCAGCAGCTTAGCGTCGGCCATCGGCTACACCTTC. This codes for CASSLASAIGYTF.

This clonotype was counted a single time. The chain joins TRBV6-5 to TRBJ2-4, with D unresolved. Germline V gene data show CDR1 as MNHEY and CDR2 as SVGAGI. The CDR3 is made up of 11 amino acids. The V and J ends lost 5 bases and 11 bases respectively, with 10 bases between them. CDR3 DNA: TGTGCCAGCAGTACCGGTCCTGTTCAGTACTTC. Protein product: CASSTGPVQYF.

Ten or more counts support this clonotype. This sequence joins TRBV7-2 and TRBJ2-1; D unclear. Trimming took 1 base from V and 0 from J, leaving 7 bases between them. Germline V gives CDR1 SGHTA, CDR2 FQGNSA. The CDR3 is 15 amino acids. The CDR3 coding sequence is TGTGCCAGCAGCTTAGGTGGCATCTCCTACAATGAGCAGTTCTTC. Translating it yields CASSLGGISYNEQFF.

The rearrangement joins TRBV7-2 to TRBJ2-7; the D is unclear. Trimming left V 1 base short and J 3 bases short, with 13 bases between. The CDR3 has 15 residues. Germline CDR1 and CDR2: SGHTA and FQGNSA. The CDR3 loop reads CASSLESLGGYEQYF. As DNA, the CDR3 is TGTGCCAGCAGCTTAGAGAGCTTGGGTGGCTACGAGCAGTACTTC.

This clonotype was seen only a few times. The DNA of the CDR3 is TGTGCCAGCAGGGACGGGACCGCAGGCCTGTATGGCTACACCTTC. It is translated as CASRDGTAGLYGYTF. V gene TRBV28 combines with J gene TRBJ1-2, with TRBD1 as a possible D gene (5 bases). This CDR3 is built from 15 residues. V lost 6 bases and J 5 bases, leaving 19 bases between the germline ends. CDR1 and CDR2 (germline): MDHEN, SYDVKM.

This clonotype was counted ten times or more. The CDR3 DNA sequence: TGTGCCAGCAGCTTAGGGCCGGGCTATGGCTACACCTTC. Amino acid sequence: CASSLGPGYGYTF. V and J are TRBV11-2 and TRBJ1-2, with D uncertain. V lost 1 base and J lost 4, with 7 bases in between. Germline assignment: CDR1 SGHAT and CDR2 FQNNGV. The CDR3 length is 13 residues.

The V and J genes are TRBV4-2 and TRBJ2-7; D possibly corresponds to TRBD2 (5 bases). The CDR3 contains 14 residues. Germline V gene sequence: CDR1 LGHNA, CDR2 YNFKEQ. With 5 bases removed from V and 3 bases from J, the gap between germline ends came to 14 bases. CDR3 nucleotide sequence: TGTGCCAGCAGCATGGACTCGTTGGACTACGAGCAGTACTTC. Encoded protein: CASSMDSLDYEQYF.

This clonotype has ten or more counts. The gene calls are TRBV12-3 or TRBV12-4 and TRBJ2-1; 14 bases fit TRBD2. The ends lost 6 bases at V and 9 bases at J; junction bases unmatched: 4. CDR3 length equals 14 residues. The chain's CDR3 is CASSGLAGGSEQFF. In DNA, the CDR3 is TGTGCCAGCAGCGGACTAGCGGGAGGTAGTGAGCAGTTCTTC.

The genes are TRBV3-1 and TRBJ2-5; D remains unclear. Germline V gene sequence: CDR1 LGHDT, CDR2 YNNKEL (reference sequence). The CDR3 runs 13 residues. Between the trimmed V and J ends, which lost 5 bases and 5 bases, there was a span of 12 bases. DNA of the CDR3: TGTGCCAGCAGCGAGAGCTCCGGGGAGACCCAGTACTTC. This codes for CASSESSGETQYF.

In its sample, this clonotype was seen a few times. This chain uses TRBV5-1 with TRBJ2-3; 7 bases match TRBD2. The CDR3 covers 15 residues. The germline V gene encodes CDR1 SGHRS and CDR2 YFSETQ. Trimming removed 4 bases from V and 5 bases from J; junction bases left unmatched: 10. CDR3: CASSTRDYRGDTQYF. The DNA for the CDR3 is TGCGCCAGCAGCACCAGGGACTATCGAGGAGATACGCAGTATTTT.

In this sample, this clonotype turned up many times. This chain uses TRBV7-9 with TRBJ2-1; tentative D call: TRBD1 (5 bases). The CDR3 spans 14 residues. The V gene lost 5 bases and the J gene lost 9 bases, with 17 bases spanning the gap. Germline V CDR1 and CDR2: SEHNR, FQNEAQ (reference sequence). The CDR3 DNA reads TGTGCCAGCAGCCCAGGGCGTCGAGTAGGTGAGCAGTTCTTC. Protein product: CASSPGRRVGEQFF. Looking up the rest from reference TRBV7-9 and TRBJ2-1 gives the full variable domain: DTGVSQNPRHKITKRGQNVTFRCDPISEHNRLYWYRQTLGQGPEFLTYFQNEAQLEKSRLLSDRFSAERPKGSFSTLEIQRTEQGDSAMYLCASSPGRRVGEQFFGPGTRLTVL.

V and J are TRBV6-5 and TRBJ1-1; D is ambiguous. V dropped 2 bases and J dropped 1 base, with 14 bases sitting between them. Germline V gene sequence: CDR1 MNHEY, CDR2 SVGAGI. The CDR3 sequence is 16 residues long. The CDR3 is CASSYTRFGSNTEAFF. CDR3 DNA: TGTGCCAGCAGTTACACCCGATTCGGGTCGAACACTGAAGCTTTCTTT.

V gene TRBV28 combines with J gene TRBJ2-1; D perhaps matches TRBD2 (6 bases). V dropped 7 bases and J dropped 5 bases, with 12 bases sitting between them. The CDR3 has 13 residues. Germline CDR1 reads MDHEN; CDR2 reads SYDVKM. The CDR3 coding sequence is TGTGCCAGCAACTCGGGACTCAACAATGAGCAGTTCTTC. Its protein product is CASNSGLNNEQFF. Drawing the rest from reference TRBV28 and TRBJ2-1, the complete variable domain is DVKVTQSSRYLVKRTGEKVFLECVQDMDHENMFWYRQDPGLGLRLIYFSYDVKMKEKGDIPEGYSVSREKKERFSLILESASTNQTSMYLCASNSGLNNEQFFGPGTRLTVL.

V is TRBV20-1 and J is TRBJ1-6, with TRBD1 identical over 8 bases. Germline V gives CDR1 DFQATT, CDR2 SNEGSKA (reference sequence). This CDR3 is 16 amino acids long. The V and J ends lost 0 bases and 7 bases, in that order; junction bases with no gene match: 8. The CDR3 nucleotides are TGCAGTGCTAGAGATCGTCGGACAGGGCAAAATTCACCCCTCCACTTT. Translating it yields CSARDRRTGQNSPLHF.

The genes are TRBV7-8 and TRBJ2-1; 10 nucleotides match TRBD2. Germline CDR1 reads SGHVS; CDR2 reads FQNEAQ. This CDR3 has 17 residues. V shed 1 base and J 0 bases; nucleotides not matched to a gene: 3. CDR3 protein: CASSLVAGGFSYNEQFF. In nucleotides, the CDR3 is TGTGCCAGCAGCTTAGTAGCGGGAGGCTTCTCCTACAATGAGCAGTTCTTC. Based on the CDR3 plus reference TRBV7-8 and TRBJ2-1, the full variable domain is GAGVSQSPRYKVAKRGQDVALRCDPISGHVSLFWYQQALGQGPEFLTYFQNEAQLDKSGLPSDRFFAERPEGSVSTLKIQRTQQEDSAVYLCASSLVAGGFSYNEQFFGPGTRLTVL.

This clonotype appeared a few times. The chain employs TRBV6-2 or TRBV6-3 and TRBJ1-1, with D hard to call. Germline CDR1 is MNHEY and CDR2 is SVGEGT. Trimming cost V 5 bases and J 10 bases, with 20 bases left between them. This CDR3 is built from 14 residues. CDR3 bases: TGTGCCAGCAGTAGTCAGGCATGGGCCCGTGGAGCTTTCTTT. Encoded protein: CASSSQAWARGAFF.

This clonotype was found many times. The rearrangement uses TRBV7-4 and TRBJ2-2; D is ambiguous. The CDR3 has 14 amino acids. Trimming shortened V by 3 bases and J by 2 bases, and 7 bases separated the two germline ends. Per germline, CDR1 SGHVT and CDR2 SQSDAQ. The CDR3 DNA sequence: TGTGCCAGCAGCTTCAACGGTAACACCGGGGAGCTGTTTTTT. Protein product: CASSFNGNTGELFF.

The chain joins TRBV7-8 to TRBJ2-1; TRBD2 aligns across 7 bases. The CDR3 runs to 15 residues. Unmatched junction bases numbered 7, after V lost 4 bases and J lost 4 bases. Germline CDR1 SGHVS, CDR2 FQNEAQ. CDR3 amino acids: CASSWVEAGYNEQFF. The CDR3 nucleotides read TGTGCCAGCAGCTGGGTGGAAGCGGGATACAATGAGCAGTTCTTC.

This clonotype was seen more than once but under ten times. The chain carries TRBV28 and TRBJ2-5; 12 bases line up with TRBD2. This CDR3 is 15 amino acids long. Germline CDR1 reads MDHEN; CDR2 reads SYDVKM. V was clipped by 4 bases and J by 2 bases; unmatched bases: 2. In DNA, the CDR3 is TGTGCCAGCAGTTCAGGGACTAGCGGGCAAGAGACCCAGTACTTC. Amino acids: CASSSGTSGQETQYF.

The gene calls are TRBV15 and TRBJ1-2; tentatively, D is TRBD1 (6 bases). V lost 3 bases, J lost 6 bases, and 20 bases lay in between. This CDR3 comprises 16 residues. Germline loops: CDR1 LNHNV, CDR2 YYDKDF (reference sequence). CDR3 in DNA: TGTGCCACCAGCAGGTGGGTGACTACAGGGACGGATGGCTACACCTTC. The encoded protein is CATSRWVTTGTDGYTF.

The V and J genes are TRBV7-2 and TRBJ1-1; TRBD1 matches 7 bases. Losses at the gene ends were 3 bases for V and 2 bases for J; bases not matched to a gene: 6. The germline CDR1 and CDR2 sequences are SGHTA and FQGNSA. This CDR3 contains 15 residues. CDR3 sequence (DNA): TGTGCCAGCAGCTTGGCCGGGACAGCAAACACTGAAGCTTTCTTT. It specifies CASSLAGTANTEAFF. Supplemented by reference TRBV7-2 and TRBJ1-1, the full variable domain reads GAGVSQSPSNKVTEKGKDVELRCDPISGHTALYWYRQSLGQGLEFLIYFQGNSAPDKSGLPSDRFSAERTGGSVSTLTIQRTQQEDSAVYLCASSLAGTANTEAFFGQGTRLTVV.

The chain combines TRBV12-3 or TRBV12-4 with TRBJ1-4; D is perhaps TRBD1 (6 bases). Trimming pared 7 bases from V and 3 bases from J, leaving 12 bases between. This CDR3 spans 14 amino acids. The CDR3 here is CASTSDSPNEKLFF. CDR3 sequence (DNA): TGTGCCAGCACCTCGGACAGCCCTAATGAAAAACTGTTTTTT.

The V and J genes are TRBV6-5 and TRBJ2-7; D is uncertain. Per the germline V gene, CDR1 is MNHEY and CDR2 is SVGAGI. V gave up 4 bases and J gave up 2 bases, with 9 bases separating them. CDR3 length: 13 amino acids. CDR3 protein: CASSFGVPYEQYF. The DNA of the CDR3 is TGTGCCAGCAGTTTTGGAGTTCCCTACGAGCAGTACTTC.

The gene calls are TRBV19 and TRBJ2-6, with a possible D match to TRBD1 (5 bases). V lost 10 bases and J 0 bases, leaving 10 bases between the germline ends. Germline CDR1 and CDR2: LNHDA and SQIVND (reference sequence). The CDR3 covers 14 residues. The CDR3 region has the DNA TGTGCCACGACAGACCACTCTGGGGCCAACGTCCTGACTTTC. It encodes CATTDHSGANVLTF. The complete variable domain, with remaining parts taken from reference TRBV19 and TRBJ2-6, reads DGGITQSPKYLFRKEGQNVTLSCEQNLNHDAMYWYRQDPGQGLRLIYYSQIVNDFQKGDIAEGYSVSREKKESFPLTVTSAQKNPTAFYLCATTDHSGANVLTFGAGSRLTVL.